The present T cell receptor beta chain was sequenced within a study of regulatory T cells in long-lasting Graves disease. Study outcomes and limitations: It was in persistent disease that TRBV28, TRBJ1-2 and TRBJ2-5 were favored. Few sampled subjects may have lowered accuracy.

A word on this clonotype: What it binds is not known.

This sample's time point: persistent/refractory GD, antithyroid drugs over 5 years with positive TRAb. PBMC-extracted RNA yielded the TCR library. By American Thyroid Association guidelines, Graves' disease was diagnosed in the cohort. Arm-PCR with iRepertoire HTBI primers amplified the CDR3 regions for these TCR beta libraries. TCRdb called the multiplex PCR reads again in MiXCR, with one record for every CDR3 protein. Of about 450,000 distinct CDR3 sequences in the sample, about 20% were seen once. The CDR3 is 14 residues long. The germline V gene has CDR1 SQVTM and CDR2 ANQGSEA. Trimming removed 2 bases from V and 0 bases from J, with 10 bases in between.

Specimen: peripheral blood mononuclear cells (PBMCs), collected when the disease was refractory, from a patient treated with antithyroid drugs. The chain employs TRBV29-1 and TRBJ1-2; D is perhaps TRBD1 (6 bases). The TCR originated in a female donor with Graves disease. This CDR3 is CSVELTGSNYGYTF. The CDR3 nucleotides are TGCAGCGTTGAATTGACAGGTTCTAACTATGGCTACACCTTC.